A single sample gave rise to the 31 T cell receptor beta chains below, sequenced in a study of technical replicates of blood from a few donors. Produced via immunoSEQ multiplex PCR; TCRdb's table is partial and in-frame only. This table holds tens of thousands of clones, around nine tenths found once. Sequenced sample: T cells isolated from PBMCs. The receptors here all came from a human donor in good health.

A single count supports this clone. This rearrangement joins TRBV29-1 to TRBJ1-1; tentative D call: TRBD1 (5 bases). Germline CDR1 SQVTM, CDR2 ANQGSEA. This CDR3 region has 13 residues. Trimming shortened V by 3 bases and J by 10 bases, and 18 bases separated the two germline ends. CDR3 loop: CSVEEGRAQGAFF. The CDR3 DNA reads as TGCAGCGTTGAGGAGGGAAGGGCCCAGGGAGCTTTCTTT.

Concerning this clone itself: This same CDR3 is encoded by further DNA sequences in the sample. The chain carries TRBV5-1 and TRBJ2-7; TRBD1 agrees at 8 bases. CDR1 SGHRS and CDR2 YFSETQ come from the germline V gene. The V and J ends lost 2 bases and 4 bases, in that order; junction bases with no gene match: 5. This CDR3 region has 14 residues. CDR3 in amino acids: CASSLGQGSYEQYF. DNA for the CDR3: TGCGCCAGCAGCTTAGGACAGGGTTCTTACGAGCAGTACTTC.

The chain couples TRBV11-3 to TRBJ2-7; 9 bases agree with TRBD1. Per germline, CDR1 SGHNT and CDR2 YENEEA. Losses at the gene ends were 5 bases for V and 0 bases for J; bases not matched to a gene: 2. The CDR3 contains 14 residues. The CDR3 coding sequence is TGTGCCAGCAGCATGACAGGGGGCTCCTACGAGCAGTACTTC. This codes for CASSMTGGSYEQYF.

This chain connects TRBV7-2 to TRBJ2-7; 14 bases are shared with TRBD2. This CDR3 has 16 residues. Germline CDR1 is SGHTA and CDR2 is FQGNSA. V dropped 3 bases and J dropped 4; count of bases not matched to a gene: 5. In DNA form, the CDR3 reads TGTGCCAGCAGCTTGAAGACTAGCGGGAGGGATTACGAGCAGTACTTC. It codes for CASSLKTSGRDYEQYF.

Written as DNA, the CDR3 is TGTGCCAGCAGTGAATTTAGCGGGAGCGGGTATACGCAGTATTTT. Protein product: CASSEFSGSGYTQYF. J is TRBJ2-3 and V is TRBV6-1; TRBD2 agrees at 9 bases. This CDR3 is built from 15 residues. Germline V gene data show CDR1 as MNHNS and CDR2 as SASEGT. The V segment lost 2 bases and the J segment 7 bases; nucleotides outside the gene matches: 7.

Regarding this clone: The identical CDR3 is also encoded by other nucleotide sequences in the sample. The chain uses TRBV6-5 and TRBJ2-7; D remains ambiguous. Germline V CDR1 and CDR2: MNHEY, SVGAGI. With 3 bases removed from V and 0 bases from J, the gap between germline ends came to 6 bases. This CDR3 contains 13 residues. Here the CDR3 reads CASSYRGSYEQYF. The CDR3, as DNA: TGTGCCAGCAGTTATAGAGGCTCCTACGAGCAGTACTTC.

The chain couples TRBV7-9 to TRBJ1-5, with 7 bases aligning to TRBD1. The germline gives CDR1 SEHNR, CDR2 FQNEAQ (reference sequence). J gave up 7 bases and V 2 bases, and 8 bases lay outside the gene matches. This CDR3 has 15 amino acids. The CDR3 reads CASSLREQGNQPQHF. The CDR3 DNA reads as TGTGCCAGCAGCTTAAGAGAACAGGGGAACCAGCCCCAGCATTTT.

The rearrangement links TRBV15 to TRBJ1-4; perhaps TRBD1 as D (5 bases). Germline V gene data show CDR1 as LNHNV and CDR2 as YYDKDF (reference sequence). The germline V and J ends were trimmed by 1 base and 4 bases, with 13 bases remaining between them. This CDR3 has 16 residues. The chain's CDR3 is CATSRGSPGINEKLFF. CDR3 sequence (DNA): TGTGCCACCAGCAGAGGAAGTCCAGGGATTAATGAAAAACTGTTTTTT.

The chain is built from TRBV18 and TRBJ1-5, with D unresolved. The germline V gene encodes CDR1 KGHSH and CDR2 LQKENI. The CDR3 totals 15 residues. Trimming stripped 1 base from V and 4 bases from J, with 11 bases between. As DNA, the CDR3 is TGTGCCAGCTCACCACTTGAGTCAAATAATCAGCCCCAGCATTTT. Amino acids: CASSPLESNNQPQHF.

The chain uses TRBV5-8 and TRBJ1-2; D is uncertain. V lost 4 bases to trimming and J lost 6 bases, with 13 bases between them. Germline V CDR1 and CDR2: SGHTS, YDEGEE. The CDR3 runs to 13 residues. The CDR3 nucleotides are TGTGCCAGCAGCCAATGGGAGTGGAATGGCTACACCTTC. Translated: CASSQWEWNGYTF.

The chain links TRBV6-6 to TRBJ2-3, with 14 bases identical to TRBD2. The CDR3 totals 14 residues. Germline V gene data show CDR1 as MNHNY and CDR2 as SVGAGI (reference sequence). Trimming cost V 6 bases and J 8 bases; bases outside gene matches: 4. The DNA for the CDR3 is TGTGCCAGCAGCGGACTAGCGGGAGGTGGTACGCAGTATTTT. Amino acids: CASSGLAGGGTQYF.

V usage is TRBV7-9 and J usage is TRBJ2-7; 9 nucleotides align to TRBD1. Per germline, CDR1 SEHNR and CDR2 FQNEAQ (reference sequence). The CDR3 runs to 15 residues. Trimming cost V 5 bases and J 3 bases; bases outside gene matches: 8. CDR3: CASSPPGQGYYEQYF. CDR3 sequence (DNA): TGTGCCAGCAGCCCACCGGGACAGGGCTACTACGAGCAGTACTTC.

The chain couples TRBV4-1 to TRBJ2-7; D remains ambiguous. CDR3 length: 16 residues. V was shortened by 3 bases and J by 3 bases, with 18 bases between the two germline ends. Germline V CDR1 and CDR2: MGHRA, YSYEKL. CDR3 region: CASSQVVNPGLYEQYF. The CDR3 DNA is TGCGCCAGCAGCCAGGTCGTAAACCCTGGCCTCTACGAGCAGTACTTC.

V and J are TRBV5-1 and TRBJ2-5, with 8 bases that match TRBD2. From germline, CDR1 is SGHRS and CDR2 YFSETQ. The CDR3 contains 15 residues. V dropped 7 bases and J dropped 4; count of bases not matched to a gene: 12. This CDR3 is CASYVLSGDIETQYF. For the CDR3, the DNA is TGCGCCAGCTACGTTCTTAGCGGGGATATAGAGACCCAGTACTTC.

The chain carries TRBV7-9 and TRBJ1-4; D gene unclear. CDR1 and CDR2 (germline): SEHNR, FQNEAQ (reference sequence). This CDR3 is built from 15 residues. V was pared by 0 bases and J by 6 bases, with 11 bases between. CDR3 amino acids: CASSLARGADEKLFF. The CDR3 DNA reads TGTGCCAGCAGCTTAGCGCGGGGTGCAGATGAAAAACTGTTTTTT.

The V gene is TRBV7-9, the J gene TRBJ2-1; 11 bases map to TRBD2. The germline gives CDR1 SEHNR, CDR2 FQNEAQ (reference sequence). V was clipped by 4 bases and J by 8 bases; unmatched bases: 10. The length of the CDR3 is 16 residues. The CDR3 protein is CASSYTSGSLVYEQFF. CDR3 DNA: TGTGCCAGCAGCTACACTAGCGGGAGTTTAGTATATGAGCAGTTCTTC.

This chain joins TRBV28 and TRBJ1-2; weak D call: TRBD1 (6 bases). Trimming took 5 bases from V and 4 from J, leaving 14 bases between them. Germline assignment: CDR1 MDHEN and CDR2 SYDVKM. The CDR3 spans 14 residues. In DNA, the CDR3 is TGTGCCAGCAGTAAAGCAGGGGCGAGCTATGGCTACACCTTC. It yields the protein CASSKAGASYGYTF.

V and J are TRBV19 and TRBJ2-7, with 8 bases matching TRBD1. CDR3 length equals 14 residues. The ends lost 9 bases at V and 7 bases at J; junction bases unmatched: 14. The V gene's germline CDR1 is LNHDA and CDR2 SQIVND (reference sequence). In nucleotides, the CDR3 is TGTGCCAGCCGACAGGGGTCCTTAGCTCGAGAGCAGTACTTC. Residues: CASRQGSLAREQYF.

The rearrangement uses TRBV11-2 and TRBJ2-1; maybe TRBD2 (6 bases). Germline V gene lookup returns CDR1 SGHAT and CDR2 FQNNGV. CDR3 length equals 15 residues. Trimming removed 6 bases from V and 7 bases from J, with 19 bases in between. Here the CDR3 reads CASRVWGLQANEQFF. CDR3 sequence (DNA): TGTGCCAGCAGGGTTTGGGGACTCCAGGCGAATGAGCAGTTCTTC. The full variable domain, rest sourced from reference TRBV11-2 and TRBJ2-1, is EAGVAQSPRYKIIEKRQSVAFWCNPISGHATLYWYQQILGQGPKLLIQFQNNGVVDDSQLPKDRFSAERLKGVDSTLKIQPAKLEDSAVYLCASRVWGLQANEQFFGPGTRLTVL.

The chain is built from TRBV4-1 and TRBJ2-1, with 11 bases that match TRBD2. The CDR3 runs to 14 residues. With V trimmed by 1 base and J by 10 bases, 3 bases remained unmatched. The germline V gene encodes CDR1 MGHRA and CDR2 YSYEKL. The CDR3, as DNA: TGCGCCAGCAGCCAAGGGACTAGCGGGTTGGAGCAGTTCTTC. Residues: CASSQGTSGLEQFF.

The chain recombines TRBV5-4 with TRBJ1-1; tentatively, D is TRBD1 (6 bases). With 1 base removed from V and 5 bases from J, the gap between germline ends came to 9 bases. The CDR3 is 13 amino acids. CDR1 SGHNT and CDR2 YYREEE come from the germline V gene (reference sequence). In DNA, the CDR3 is TGTGCCAGCAGCTTGATGGGGGCAACTGAAGCTTTCTTT. Translated: CASSLMGATEAFF.

This chain joins TRBV7-3 and TRBJ2-7, with 9 bases fitting TRBD1. The CDR3 loop spans 13 amino acids. With V trimmed by 5 bases and J by 5 bases, 4 bases remained unmatched. Germline V CDR1 and CDR2: SGHTA, FQGTGA. The CDR3 is CASSPGTGHEQYF. CDR3 nucleotides: TGTGCCAGCAGCCCAGGGACAGGGCACGAGCAGTACTTC.

This clone was seen at least ten times. The rearrangement links TRBV28 to TRBJ1-2; no clear D. This CDR3 region has 13 residues. Trimming took off 4 bases at V and 3 bases at J, with 9 bases between the two ends. The germline gives CDR1 MDHEN, CDR2 SYDVKM. This CDR3 is CASSSNWYYGYTF. In DNA, the CDR3 is TGTGCCAGCAGTTCTAACTGGTACTATGGCTACACCTTC.

V gene TRBV4-1 combines with J gene TRBJ2-1; TRBD2 agrees at 7 bases. This CDR3 is 15 amino acids long. Germline V lookup: CDR1 MGHRA, CDR2 YSYEKL. V trimming: 1 base; J trimming: 10 bases; junction bases outside the gene matches: 10. CDR3 bases: TGCGCCAGCAGCCAAGTACTAGCGTCGCTCTTCGAGCAGTTCTTC. Translation: CASSQVLASLFEQFF.

The V call is TRBV28, the J call TRBJ1-5, with D hard to call. Germline V gene sequence: CDR1 MDHEN, CDR2 SYDVKM. The CDR3 length is 12 residues. Trimming took 7 bases from V and 10 from J, leaving 14 bases between them. The CDR3 here is CASNRRERPQHF. In nucleotides, the CDR3 is TGTGCCAGCAACCGGAGGGAGAGACCCCAGCATTTT.

The chain joins TRBV5-1 to TRBJ1-4; 10 bases are a match to TRBD1. Per germline, CDR1 SGHRS and CDR2 YFSETQ. The CDR3 is 16 amino acids. V lost 3 bases, J lost 8 bases, and 10 bases stayed unmatched. The CDR3 spells CASSYDRGPGAEKLFF. DNA of the CDR3: TGCGCCAGCAGCTATGACAGGGGGCCGGGGGCCGAAAAACTGTTTTTT.

This sequence joins TRBV5-1 and TRBJ2-7; TRBD2 aligns across 8 bases. The CDR3 loop spans 15 amino acids. V shed 0 bases, J shed 1 base, and the junction held 3 bases outside the gene matches. Per the germline V gene, CDR1 is SGHRS and CDR2 is YFSETQ. The CDR3 DNA is TGCGCCAGCAGCTTGGAAGGGACTAGGTCCTACGAGCAGTACTTC. Its protein is CASSLEGTRSYEQYF.

This clone was seen a single time. The rearrangement uses TRBV28 and TRBJ1-5, with a tentative D call TRBD1 (5 bases). The V gene lost 4 bases and the J gene lost 7 bases, with 11 bases spanning the gap. Germline V lookup: CDR1 MDHEN, CDR2 SYDVKM. This CDR3 region has 13 residues. The CDR3 protein is CASSSQGFQPQHF. The CDR3 DNA reads TGTGCCAGCAGTTCTCAGGGTTTCCAGCCCCAGCATTTT.

The rearrangement joins TRBV5-1 to TRBJ2-2, with 8 bases that match TRBD1. V shed 1 base and J 2 bases; nucleotides not matched to a gene: 1. Germline V gives CDR1 SGHRS, CDR2 YFSETQ. This CDR3 contains 15 residues. The CDR3 nucleotides are TGCGCCAGCAGCTTGCCAGGGGGCAACACCGGGGAGCTGTTTTTT. Translated, it gives CASSLPGGNTGELFF.

CDR3 DNA: TGTGCCTCCTCGGCGGGACCGAGCACAGATACGCAGTATTTT. Amino acid sequence: CASSAGPSTDTQYF. This chain joins TRBV9 and TRBJ2-3, with D perhaps matching TRBD2 (6 bases). V dropped 10 bases and J dropped 0 bases, with 15 bases sitting between them. CDR1 SGDLS and CDR2 YYNGEE come from the germline V gene. There are 14 residues in the CDR3.

This rearrangement joins TRBV4-1 to TRBJ2-5; weak D call: TRBD2 (7 bases). Looked up from germline, CDR1 is MGHRA and CDR2 is YSYEKL. CDR3 size: 19 residues. V was trimmed by 1 base and J by 4 bases, leaving 25 bases between them. As DNA, the CDR3 is TGCGCCAGCAGCCAAGGGCTAGCGGAGACCGGGGAGGGGGTAGAGACCCAGTACTTC. Protein: CASSQGLAETGEGVETQYF.